The present entry profiles one T cell receptor beta chain with its context. CD25-based Treg depletion was applied to purified naive CD4+ T cells. Unmatched junction bases numbered 7, after V lost 1 base and J lost 1 base. From germline, CDR1 is MNHEY and CDR2 SMNVEV (reference sequence). CDR3 length equals 17 residues. TCRdb ran MiXCR on the 5' RACE reads and lists one entry per CDR3 protein. The repertoire consists of nearly 55,000 distinct CDR3 sequences, with almost 25% occurring once and the leading ten covering approximately 3.4%. V and J are TRBV27 and TRBJ1-2; 9 bases are a match to TRBD1. This receptor was identified in a female donor with breast cancer. The sequenced sample consisted of tumor-infiltrating naive CD4+ T cells sorted from the breast tumor. As for subset: naive CD4+ T cells, CD4+CD45RA+CD25-. The CDR3 here is CASSLYVPGQGNYGYTF. The CDR3, as DNA: TGTGCCAGCAGTTTATATGTCCCGGGACAGGGTAACTATGGCTACACCTTC.